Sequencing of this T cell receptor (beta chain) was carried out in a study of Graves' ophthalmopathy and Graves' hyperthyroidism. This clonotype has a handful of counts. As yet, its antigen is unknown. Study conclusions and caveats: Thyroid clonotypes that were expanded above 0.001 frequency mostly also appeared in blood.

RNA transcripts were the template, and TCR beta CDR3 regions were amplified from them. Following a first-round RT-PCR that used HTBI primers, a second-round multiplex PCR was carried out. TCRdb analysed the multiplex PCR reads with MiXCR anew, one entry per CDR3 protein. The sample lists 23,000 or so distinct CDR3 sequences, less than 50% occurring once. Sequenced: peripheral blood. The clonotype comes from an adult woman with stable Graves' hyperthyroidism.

The CDR3 spells CASSGIGGGDEQFF. The CDR3 nucleotides read TGCGCCAGCAGCGGAATAGGGGGGGGGGATGAGCAGTTCTTC. This chain links TRBV5-1 with TRBJ2-1; D possibly corresponds to TRBD2 (7 bases). The V gene's germline CDR1 is SGHRS and CDR2 YFSETQ. This CDR3 contains 14 residues. V shed 4 bases and J shed 8 bases, with 16 bases lying between them.